The next 19 T cell receptor beta chains were all read from a single sample in a study of blood T cells in healthy people across ages. A second about 7 to 12 cycle PCR used barcoded and J-beta primers. Via MiXCR, TCRdb re-called the 5' RACE reads, giving one row per CDR3 protein. In the table there are around 870,000 distinct CDR3 sequences, 25% to 30% of which are singletons. The sample taken for sequencing was blood. These receptors all stem from a woman aged 80 or over in good health.

As to this clonotype: A read error is possible here, since a much larger clone lies one base away. The V gene is TRBV6-1, the J gene TRBJ2-7, with a tentative D call TRBD1 (5 bases). The CDR3 is 17 residues long. The germline gives CDR1 MNHNS, CDR2 SASEGT. The V end lost 0 bases, the J end lost 2 bases, and 17 bases lay between the germline ends. The CDR3 DNA reads TGTGCCAGCAGTGAAGCGGGGTTTTGGCAGGGAACCTACGAGCAGTACTTC. Translation: CASSEAGFWQGTYEQYF.

This clonotype was seen ten or more times. CDR3 sequence: CASSVERGGYTDTQYF. DNA of the CDR3: TGTGCCAGCAGCGTTGAGCGGGGGGGTTACACAGATACGCAGTATTTT. This chain connects TRBV7-2 to TRBJ2-3, with TRBD2 matching 10 bases. Germline trimming cut 5 bases from V and 2 bases from J; bases unmatched to any gene: 7. This CDR3 has 16 amino acids. The germline gives CDR1 SGHTA, CDR2 FQGNSA.

This clonotype occurred many times. The chain joins TRBV24-1 to TRBJ2-3; D is possibly TRBD1 or TRBD2 (5 bases each). CDR1 and CDR2 (germline): KGHDR, SFDVKD. The germline V and J ends were trimmed by 3 bases and 2 bases, with 14 bases remaining between them. The CDR3 runs 16 residues. The CDR3, as DNA: TGTGCCACCAGTGATGGGGGTCGTTTAGTCACAGATACGCAGTATTTT. Protein: CATSDGGRLVTDTQYF.

This clonotype was detected many times. Relative to the germline gene, one junction end is altered; a read error may explain this. The gene calls are TRBV18 and TRBJ2-1, with TRBD2 identical over 7 bases. Looked up from germline, CDR1 is KGHSH and CDR2 is LQKENI. The CDR3 consists of 15 residues. CDR3 residues: CASSPGGGSYNEQFF. The DNA of the CDR3 is TGCGCCAGCAGCCCAGGCGGGGGTTCCTACAATGAGCAGTTCTTC. The complete variable domain, with remaining parts taken from reference TRBV18 and TRBJ2-1, reads NAGVMQNPRHLVRRRGQEARLRCSPMKGHSHVYWYRQLPEEGLKFMVYLQKENIIDESGMPKERFSAEFPKEGPSILRIQQVVRGDSAAYFCASSPGGGSYNEQFFGPGTRLTVL.

This clonotype came up many times. This chain uses TRBV10-3 with TRBJ2-5; 8 positions match TRBD2. Losses at the gene ends were 5 bases for V and 0 bases for J; bases not matched to a gene: 17. Per the germline V gene, CDR1 is ENHRY and CDR2 is SYGVKD. The CDR3 runs to 19 residues. The CDR3 is CAISKKGTTLGGDQETQYF. The CDR3 bases are TGTGCCATCAGTAAAAAGGGGACAACCCTCGGGGGGGACCAAGAGACCCAGTACTTC.

The chain couples TRBV6-2 or TRBV6-3 to TRBJ1-1, with 8 nucleotides matching TRBD1. Looked up from germline, CDR1 is MNHEY and CDR2 is SVGEGT. Germline trimming cut 7 bases from V and 1 base from J; bases unmatched to any gene: 14. The CDR3 extends over 17 amino acids. The CDR3 region is CASTKMVQGAQNTEAFF. In DNA form, the CDR3 reads TGTGCCAGCACCAAAATGGTCCAGGGGGCCCAGAACACTGAAGCTTTCTTT.

This sequence joins TRBV10-1 and TRBJ2-3, with D possibly being TRBD1 (5 bases). V dropped 0 bases and J dropped 1 base, with 11 bases sitting between them. Germline V CDR1 and CDR2: WNHNN, SYGVQD (reference sequence). The CDR3 covers 16 residues. The CDR3 sequence is CASSESQGPGTDTQYF. For the CDR3, the DNA is TGCGCCAGCAGTGAGTCTCAGGGCCCGGGCACAGATACGCAGTATTTT.

V and J are TRBV7-2 and TRBJ1-6; weak D call: TRBD1 (5 bases). Germline-derived CDR1 and CDR2 are SGHTA and FQGNSA. V gave up 5 bases and J gave up 10 bases, with 12 bases separating them. The CDR3 has 13 residues. CDR3 in amino acids: CASSRGGGSPLHF. The CDR3 DNA follows: TGTGCCAGCAGCCGTGGGGGGGGATCACCCCTCCACTTT.

This clonotype occurred many times. The chain employs TRBV6-5 and TRBJ1-2, with D hard to call. The CDR3 loop spans 16 amino acids. Germline assignment: CDR1 MNHEY and CDR2 SVGAGI. Trimming took 5 bases from V and 8 from J, leaving 24 bases between them. The DNA of the CDR3 is TGTGCCAGCAGTCCATCCCGAAGGCCGGGTCAAGAGGGCTACACCTTC. Residues: CASSPSRRPGQEGYTF.

The gene calls are TRBV20-1 and TRBJ1-5, with D possibly TRBD1 on 6 matching bases. Between the trimmed V and J ends, which lost 5 bases and 5 bases, there was a span of 10 bases. From germline, CDR1 is DFQATT and CDR2 SNEGSKA (reference sequence). The CDR3 length is 12 residues. CDR3 residues: CSAYDRHQPQHF. CDR3 sequence (DNA): TGCAGTGCTTACGACAGGCATCAGCCCCAGCATTTT.

V gene TRBV15 combines with J gene TRBJ2-7; 7 nucleotides match TRBD2. V lost 0 bases, J lost 2 bases, and 7 bases stayed unmatched. CDR1 and CDR2 from the germline V gene are LNHNV and YYDKDF (reference sequence). The CDR3 runs to 16 residues. This chain's CDR3 is CATSRDLTSAAYEQYF. For the CDR3, the DNA is TGTGCCACCAGCAGAGATCTAACTAGCGCAGCCTACGAGCAGTACTTC.

This clonotype turned up a few times. This rearrangement joins TRBV7-2 to TRBJ2-7, with 10 positions matching TRBD2. Germline CDR1 and CDR2: SGHTA and FQGNSA. The length of the CDR3 is 16 residues. V shed 5 bases, J shed 4 bases, and the junction held 11 bases outside the gene matches. The CDR3 loop is CASSEALAGGFYEQYF. DNA for the CDR3: TGTGCCAGCAGCGAGGCTTTAGCGGGAGGATTTTACGAGCAGTACTTC.

The V call is TRBV20-1, the J call TRBJ1-6, with TRBD1 as a possible D gene (5 bases). Germline loops: CDR1 DFQATT, CDR2 SNEGSKA (reference sequence). This CDR3 region has 14 residues. Deletions cut 1 base from V and 14 bases from J, with 18 bases between. The CDR3 reads CSARGMAGRSTLHF. The CDR3 DNA is TGCAGTGCTAGAGGAATGGCAGGGAGGAGCACCCTCCACTTT.

This clonotype showed up just a few times. V usage is TRBV5-1 and J usage is TRBJ2-1; D is perhaps TRBD1 (5 bases). The germline V gene encodes CDR1 SGHRS and CDR2 YFSETQ. CDR3 length: 15 amino acids. Trimming cost V 4 bases and J 0 bases, with 11 bases left between them. Here the CDR3 reads CASSLQASSYNEQFF. The CDR3 DNA reads TGCGCCAGCAGCCTACAGGCTAGCTCCTACAATGAGCAGTTCTTC.

The rearrangement links TRBV5-1 to TRBJ2-1; D is possibly TRBD2 (5 bases). From germline, CDR1 is SGHRS and CDR2 YFSETQ. V was cut by 1 base and J by 8 bases, with 22 bases left in between. This CDR3 is 17 amino acids long. In DNA form, the CDR3 reads TGCGCCAGCAGCTTGACGGCTAGCCCCATTACAGCGGATGAGCAGTTCTTC. Its protein is CASSLTASPITADEQFF.

The table lists this clonotype with a few counts. A read error is possible here, since a much larger clone lies one base away. V gene TRBV7-6 combines with J gene TRBJ2-1, with D hard to call. The last part of the DNA fits TRBJ2-7 better; the J call may be wrong. The germline CDR1 and CDR2 sequences are SGHVS and FNYEAQ. The CDR3 spans 14 residues. DNA for the CDR3: TGTGCCAGCAGCGATCAAGTAGGATACAATGAGCAGTACTTC. It translates to CASSDQVGYNEQYF.

About this clonotype: The junction departs from germline at one end; a sequencing error may be responsible. The J gene is TRBJ2-1, the V gene TRBV5-5; D is possibly TRBD1 (7 bases). The CDR3 has 14 amino acids. Germline CDR1 reads SGHKS; CDR2 reads YYEKEE (reference sequence). The DNA for the CDR3 is TGTGCCCGCAGCAGGGGGACTTCAAAAGAGACCCAGTTCTTC. Its protein product is CARSRGTSKETQFF. The full variable domain, completed using reference TRBV5-5 and TRBJ2-1, is DAGVTQSPTHLIKTRGQQVTLRCSPISGHKSVSWYQQVLGQGPQFIFQYYEKEERGRGNFPDRFSARQFPNYSSELNVNALLLGDSALYLCARSRGTSKETQFFGPGTRLTVL.

The genes are TRBV11-1 and TRBJ2-3; D is unresolved. This CDR3 region has 14 residues. Germline loops: CDR1 SGHAT, CDR2 FQDESV (reference sequence). V was trimmed by 2 bases and J by 2 bases, leaving 8 bases between them. The CDR3 DNA sequence: TGTGCCAGCAGCTTAAGGTTCTACACAGATACGCAGTATTTT. Its translation is CASSLRFYTDTQYF.

There are many counts of this clonotype. This chain uses TRBV7-2 with TRBJ1-1, with D possibly matching TRBD1 (5 bases). CDR1 and CDR2 from the germline V gene are SGHTA and FQGNSA. This CDR3 spans 15 amino acids. Trimming left V 7 bases short and J 1 base short, with 16 bases between. DNA for the CDR3: TGTGCCAGCACCACACAGAGGACAAGGAACACTGAAGCTTTCTTT. This gives the protein CASTTQRTRNTEAFF.